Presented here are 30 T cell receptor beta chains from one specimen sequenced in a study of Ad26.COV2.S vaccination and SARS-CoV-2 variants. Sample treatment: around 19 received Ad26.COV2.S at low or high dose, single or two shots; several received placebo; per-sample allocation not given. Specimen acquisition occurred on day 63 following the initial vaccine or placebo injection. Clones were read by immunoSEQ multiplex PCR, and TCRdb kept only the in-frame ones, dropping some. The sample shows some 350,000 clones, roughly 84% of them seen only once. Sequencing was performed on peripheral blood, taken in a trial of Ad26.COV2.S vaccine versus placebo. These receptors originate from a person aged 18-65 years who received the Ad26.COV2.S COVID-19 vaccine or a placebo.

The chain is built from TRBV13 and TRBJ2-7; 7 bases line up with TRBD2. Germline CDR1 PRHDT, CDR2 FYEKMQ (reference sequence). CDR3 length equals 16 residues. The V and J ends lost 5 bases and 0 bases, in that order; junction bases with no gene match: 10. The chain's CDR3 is CASSTRRLAASYEQYF. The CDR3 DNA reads TGTGCCAGCAGCACCCGCCGCCTAGCGGCCTCCTACGAGCAGTACTTC.

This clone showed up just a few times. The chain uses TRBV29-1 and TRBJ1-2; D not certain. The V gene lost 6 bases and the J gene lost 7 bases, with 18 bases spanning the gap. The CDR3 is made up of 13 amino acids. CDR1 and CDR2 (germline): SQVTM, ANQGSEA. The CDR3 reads CSVDTHDRSGYTF. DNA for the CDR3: TGCAGCGTAGATACCCATGACCGGTCTGGCTACACCTTC.

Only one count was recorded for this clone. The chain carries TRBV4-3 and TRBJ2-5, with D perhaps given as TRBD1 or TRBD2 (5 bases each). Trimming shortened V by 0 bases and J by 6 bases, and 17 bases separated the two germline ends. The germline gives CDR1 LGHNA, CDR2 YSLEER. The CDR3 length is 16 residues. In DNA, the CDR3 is TGCGCCAGCAGCCAAGATCTTTACGGGGCCGGGAAGACCCAGTACTTC. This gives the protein CASSQDLYGAGKTQYF.

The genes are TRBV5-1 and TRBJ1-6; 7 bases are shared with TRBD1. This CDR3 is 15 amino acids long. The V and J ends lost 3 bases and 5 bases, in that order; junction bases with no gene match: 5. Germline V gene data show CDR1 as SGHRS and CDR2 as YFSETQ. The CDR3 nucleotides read TGCGCCAGCAGCTCCGGAACAGGGGATAATTCACCCCTCCACTTT. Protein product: CASSSGTGDNSPLHF.

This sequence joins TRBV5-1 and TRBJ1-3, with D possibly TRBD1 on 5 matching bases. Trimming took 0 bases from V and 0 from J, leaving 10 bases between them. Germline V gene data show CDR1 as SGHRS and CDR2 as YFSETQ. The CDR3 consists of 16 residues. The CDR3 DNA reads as TGCGCCAGCAGCTTGGGGGACGGTAACTCTGGAAACACCATATATTTT. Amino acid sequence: CASSLGDGNSGNTIYF. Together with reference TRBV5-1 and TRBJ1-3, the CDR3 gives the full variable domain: KAGVTQTPRYLIKTRGQQVTLSCSPISGHRSVSWYQQTPGQGLQFLFEYFSETQRNKGNFPGRFSGRQFSNSRSEMNVSTLELGDSALYLCASSLGDGNSGNTIYFGEGSWLTVV.

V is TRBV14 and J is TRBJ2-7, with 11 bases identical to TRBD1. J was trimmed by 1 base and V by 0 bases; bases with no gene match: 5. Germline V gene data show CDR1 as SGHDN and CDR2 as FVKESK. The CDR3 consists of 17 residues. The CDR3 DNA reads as TGTGCCAGCAGCCAAGATCCGGGACAGGGGGTTTCCTACGAGCAGTACTTC. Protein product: CASSQDPGQGVSYEQYF.

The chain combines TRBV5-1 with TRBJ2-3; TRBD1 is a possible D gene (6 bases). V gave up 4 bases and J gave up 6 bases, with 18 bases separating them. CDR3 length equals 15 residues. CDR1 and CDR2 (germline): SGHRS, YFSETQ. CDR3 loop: CASSLRQEGPDTQYF. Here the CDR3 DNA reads TGCGCCAGCAGCCTAAGACAGGAAGGTCCCGATACGCAGTATTTT.

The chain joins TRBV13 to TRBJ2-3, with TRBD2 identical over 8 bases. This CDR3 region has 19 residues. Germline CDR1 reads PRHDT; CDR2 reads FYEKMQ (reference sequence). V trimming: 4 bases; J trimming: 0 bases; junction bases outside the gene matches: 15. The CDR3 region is CASSSEPGLGILSTDTQYF. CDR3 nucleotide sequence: TGTGCCAGCAGCTCGGAACCGGGACTAGGAATTCTCAGCACAGATACGCAGTATTTT.

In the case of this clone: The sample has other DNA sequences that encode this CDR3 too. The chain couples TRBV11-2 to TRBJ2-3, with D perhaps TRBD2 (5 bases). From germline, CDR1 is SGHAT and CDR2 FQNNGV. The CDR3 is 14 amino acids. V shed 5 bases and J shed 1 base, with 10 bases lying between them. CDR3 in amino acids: CASSPAEGTDTQYF. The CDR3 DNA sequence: TGTGCCAGCAGCCCGGCGGAGGGCACAGATACGCAGTATTTT.

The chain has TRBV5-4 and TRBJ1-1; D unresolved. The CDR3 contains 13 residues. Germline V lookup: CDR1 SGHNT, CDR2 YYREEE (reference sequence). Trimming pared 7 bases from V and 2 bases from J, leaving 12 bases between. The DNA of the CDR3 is TGTGCCAGCCATTTATCCCTCAACACTGAAGCTTTCTTT. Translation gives CASHLSLNTEAFF.

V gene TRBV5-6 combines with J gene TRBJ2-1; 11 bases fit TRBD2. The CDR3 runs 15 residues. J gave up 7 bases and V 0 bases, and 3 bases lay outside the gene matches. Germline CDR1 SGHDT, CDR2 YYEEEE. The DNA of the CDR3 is TGTGCCAGCAGCTTGGTTACTAGCGGGGGAAATGAGCAGTTCTTC. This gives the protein CASSLVTSGGNEQFF.

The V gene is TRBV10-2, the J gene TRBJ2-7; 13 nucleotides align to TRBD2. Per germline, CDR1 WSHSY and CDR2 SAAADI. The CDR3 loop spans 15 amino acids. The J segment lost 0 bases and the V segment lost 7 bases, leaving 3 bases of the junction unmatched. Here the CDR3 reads CASKGTSGASYEQYF. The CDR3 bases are TGCGCCAGCAAAGGGACTAGCGGGGCCTCCTACGAGCAGTACTTC.

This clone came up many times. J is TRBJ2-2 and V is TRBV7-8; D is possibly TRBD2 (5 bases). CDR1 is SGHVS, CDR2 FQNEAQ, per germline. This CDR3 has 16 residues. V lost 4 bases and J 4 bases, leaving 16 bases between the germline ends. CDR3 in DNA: TGTGCCAGCAGCTCCCCCTCGGCGGGCGGCACCGGGGAGCTGTTTTTT. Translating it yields CASSSPSAGGTGELFF.

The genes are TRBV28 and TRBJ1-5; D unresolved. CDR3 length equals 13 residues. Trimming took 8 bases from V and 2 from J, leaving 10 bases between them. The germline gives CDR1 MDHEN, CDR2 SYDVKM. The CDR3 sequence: CASRLSGNQPQHF. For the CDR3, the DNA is TGTGCCAGCCGATTGAGCGGCAATCAGCCCCAGCATTTT.

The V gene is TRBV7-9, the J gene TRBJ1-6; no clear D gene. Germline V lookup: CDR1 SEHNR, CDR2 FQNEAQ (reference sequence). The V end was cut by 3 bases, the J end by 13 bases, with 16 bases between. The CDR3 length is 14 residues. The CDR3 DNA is TGTGCCAGCAGCTTCACCTCGGCTAACGATCCCCTCCACTTT. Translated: CASSFTSANDPLHF. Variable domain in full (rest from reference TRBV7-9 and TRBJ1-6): DTGVSQNPRHKITKRGQNVTFRCDPISEHNRLYWYRQTLGQGPEFLTYFQNEAQLEKSRLLSDRFSAERPKGSFSTLEIQRTEQGDSAMYLCASSFTSANDPLHFGNGTRLTVT.

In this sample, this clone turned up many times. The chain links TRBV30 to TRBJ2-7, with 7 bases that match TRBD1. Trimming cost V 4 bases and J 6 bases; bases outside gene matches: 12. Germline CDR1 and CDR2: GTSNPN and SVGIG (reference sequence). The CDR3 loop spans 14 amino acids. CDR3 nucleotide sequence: TGTGCCTGGATGCTGACAGGGTTGCTCTCCGAGCAGTACTTC. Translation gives CAWMLTGLLSEQYF.

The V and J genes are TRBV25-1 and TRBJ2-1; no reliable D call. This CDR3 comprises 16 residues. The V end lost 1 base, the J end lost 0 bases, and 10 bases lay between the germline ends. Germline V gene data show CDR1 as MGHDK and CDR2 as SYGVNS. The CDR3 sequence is CASSEFRRSSYNEQFF. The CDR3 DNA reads TGTGCCAGCAGTGAATTTAGAAGGAGCTCCTACAATGAGCAGTTCTTC.

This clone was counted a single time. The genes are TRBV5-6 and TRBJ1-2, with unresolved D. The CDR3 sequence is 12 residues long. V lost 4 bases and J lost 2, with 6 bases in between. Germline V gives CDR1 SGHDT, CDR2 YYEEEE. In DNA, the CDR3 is TGTGCCAGCAGCGGGAGAAACTATGGCTACACCTTC. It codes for CASSGRNYGYTF.

CDR3 DNA: TGTGCCAGCGGCGAGCATGAGCAGTTCTTC. Translating it yields CASGEHEQFF. The rearrangement joins TRBV7-2 to TRBJ2-1, with D unresolved. The CDR3 length is 10 residues. Germline CDR1 and CDR2: SGHTA and FQGNSA. V lost 8 bases to trimming and J lost 8 bases, with 7 bases between them.

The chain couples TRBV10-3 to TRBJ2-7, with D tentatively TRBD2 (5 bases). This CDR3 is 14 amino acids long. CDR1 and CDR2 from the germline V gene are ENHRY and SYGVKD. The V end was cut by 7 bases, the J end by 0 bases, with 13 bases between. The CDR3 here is CAITLDYSSYEQYF. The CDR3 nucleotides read TGTGCCATCACCCTAGACTATTCCTCCTACGAGCAGTACTTC.

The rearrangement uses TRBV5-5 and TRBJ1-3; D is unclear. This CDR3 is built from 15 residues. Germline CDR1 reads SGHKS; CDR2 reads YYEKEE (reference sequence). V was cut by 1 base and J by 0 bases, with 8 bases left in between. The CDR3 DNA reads TGTGCCAGCAGCTTGTGGCCTCACTCTGGAAACACCATATATTTT. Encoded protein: CASSLWPHSGNTIYF.

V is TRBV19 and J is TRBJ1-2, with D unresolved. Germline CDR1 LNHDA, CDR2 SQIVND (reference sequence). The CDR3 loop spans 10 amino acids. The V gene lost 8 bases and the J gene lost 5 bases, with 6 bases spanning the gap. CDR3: CASSRYGYTF. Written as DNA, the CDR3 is TGTGCCAGTTCGCGATATGGCTACACCTTC.

The chain's CDR3 is CASSSWEGAIYQPQHF. DNA for the CDR3: TGTGCCAGCAGTTCCTGGGAGGGGGCTATTTATCAGCCCCAGCATTTT. V and J are TRBV6-6 and TRBJ1-5; 7 bases map to TRBD1. CDR1 is MNHNY and CDR2 is SVGAGI in the germline V gene (reference sequence). Trimming took 4 bases from V and 5 from J; bases not matched to a gene: 11. This CDR3 region has 16 residues.

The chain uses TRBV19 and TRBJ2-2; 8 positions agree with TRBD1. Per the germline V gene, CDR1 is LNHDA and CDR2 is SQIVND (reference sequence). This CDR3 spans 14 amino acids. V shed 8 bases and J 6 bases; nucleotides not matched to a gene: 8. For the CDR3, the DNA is TGTGCCAGTTCGGCAGGGGGCGCATCCGGGGAGCTGTTTTTT. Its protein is CASSAGGASGELFF.

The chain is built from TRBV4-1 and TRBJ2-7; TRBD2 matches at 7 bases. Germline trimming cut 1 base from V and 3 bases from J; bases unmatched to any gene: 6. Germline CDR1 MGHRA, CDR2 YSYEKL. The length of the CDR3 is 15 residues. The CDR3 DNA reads TGCGCCAGCAGCCAAGTTCTAGCGGATAACTACGAGCAGTACTTC. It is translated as CASSQVLADNYEQYF.

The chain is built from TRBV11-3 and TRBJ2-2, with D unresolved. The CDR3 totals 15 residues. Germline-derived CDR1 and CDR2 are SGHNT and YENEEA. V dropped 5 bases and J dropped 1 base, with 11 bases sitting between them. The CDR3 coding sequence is TGTGCCAGCAGCCCCGGCTCTAGGAACACCGGGGAGCTGTTTTTT. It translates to CASSPGSRNTGELFF.

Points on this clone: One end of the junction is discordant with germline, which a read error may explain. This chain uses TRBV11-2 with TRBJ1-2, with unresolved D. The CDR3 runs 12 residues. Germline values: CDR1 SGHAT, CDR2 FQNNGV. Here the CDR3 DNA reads TGTGCCAGCAGCTTCCAGGACTACGGCTACACCTTC. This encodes CASSFQDYGYTF.

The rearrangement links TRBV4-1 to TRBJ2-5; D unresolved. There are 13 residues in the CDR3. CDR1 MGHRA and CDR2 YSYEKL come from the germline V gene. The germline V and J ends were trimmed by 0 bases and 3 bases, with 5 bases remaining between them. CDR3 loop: CASSQDEEETQYF. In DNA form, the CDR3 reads TGCGCCAGCAGCCAAGATGAGGAAGAGACCCAGTACTTC.

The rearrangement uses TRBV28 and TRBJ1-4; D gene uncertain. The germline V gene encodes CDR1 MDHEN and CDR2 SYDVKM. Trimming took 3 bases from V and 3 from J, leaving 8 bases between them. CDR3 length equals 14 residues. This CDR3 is CASSLGKANEKLFF. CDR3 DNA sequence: TGTGCCAGCAGTTTGGGCAAGGCTAATGAAAAACTGTTTTTT.

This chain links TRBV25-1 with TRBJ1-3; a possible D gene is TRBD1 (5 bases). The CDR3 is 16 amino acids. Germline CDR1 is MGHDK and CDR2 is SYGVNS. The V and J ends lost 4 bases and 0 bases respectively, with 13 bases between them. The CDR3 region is CASSAYDRPSGNTIYF. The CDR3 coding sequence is TGTGCCAGCAGTGCCTATGACAGACCCTCTGGAAACACCATATATTTT.